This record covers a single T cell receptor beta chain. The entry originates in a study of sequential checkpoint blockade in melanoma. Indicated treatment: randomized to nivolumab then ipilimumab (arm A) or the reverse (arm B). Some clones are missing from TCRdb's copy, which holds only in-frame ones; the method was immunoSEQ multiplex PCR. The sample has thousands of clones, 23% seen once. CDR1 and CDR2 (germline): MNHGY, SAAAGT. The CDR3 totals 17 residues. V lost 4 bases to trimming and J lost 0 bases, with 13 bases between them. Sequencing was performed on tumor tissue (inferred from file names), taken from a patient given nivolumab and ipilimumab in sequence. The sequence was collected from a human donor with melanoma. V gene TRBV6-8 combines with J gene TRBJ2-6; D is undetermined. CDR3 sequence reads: CASSSTPQSSGANVLTF. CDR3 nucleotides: TGTGCCAGCAGTTCGACCCCGCAAAGCTCTGGGGCCAACGTCCTGACTTTC.